Sequencing of this T cell receptor (beta chain) was carried out in a study of PD-1 blockade in classical Hodgkin lymphoma. The CDR3 consists of 16 residues. Unmatched junction bases numbered 7, after V lost 5 bases and J lost 0 bases. CDR1 is SGHVS, CDR2 FNYEAQ, per germline. All patients experienced relapse after autologous stem cell transplantation, and brentuximab vedotin exposure was variable. TCRdb's copy holds only in-frame clones and misses some; the assay was immunoSEQ multiplex PCR. The repertoire holds 100,000 to 120,000 clones, with about nine tenths as singletons. The starting material was peripheral blood mononuclear cells (PBMCs), obtained before the second cycle of nivolumab. This receptor was taken from a human donor with classical Hodgkin lymphoma. The chain couples TRBV7-6 to TRBJ1-1; 9 bases agree with TRBD1. Here the CDR3 reads CASSHGTGPLNTEAFF. DNA for the CDR3: TGTGCCAGCAGCCACGGGACAGGGCCACTGAACACTGAAGCTTTCTTT.